The rows below give T cell receptor beta chains drawn from one sample of a study of cytomegalovirus exposure and HLA in healthy donors. Clones were read by immunoSEQ multiplex PCR, and TCRdb kept only the in-frame ones, dropping some. Here the sample spans 150,000 to 200,000 clones, 87% being singletons. What was sequenced was PBMCs. Source of these receptors: a girl under three years old in good health and CMV-seronegative. CDR3s include the opening cysteine and the closing phenylalanine or tryptophan. The D gene is left open where the match is weak. Some rows mark clone size as missing; the rest say once, few, many or name a class of expanded clone.

TRBV30	-	TRBJ1-5	few	TGTGCCTGGAGTGCCAACAGGATTTCAAGCAATCAGCCCCAGCATTTT	CAWSANRISSNQPQHF
TRBV7-6	TRBD2	TRBJ2-7	-	TGTGCCAGCAGCTTAGAGGGCGGGGGGCGATCCTACGAGCAGTACTTC	CASSLEGGGRSYEQYF
TRBV7-2	TRBD1	TRBJ1-1	-	TGTGCCAGCAGCCCGAGGGACAGGGGAATGGGAGCTTTCTTT	CASSPRDRGMGAFF
TRBV7-8	TRBD2	TRBJ2-2	few	TGTGCCAGCAGCTGGGAAGCGGGGCCCGGGGAGCTGTTTTTT	CASSWEAGPGELFF
TRBV5-6	TRBD2	TRBJ2-1	-	TGTGCCAGCAGCCCCCTAGCGGGGGGGCCGAGGAATGAGCAGTTCTTC	CASSPLAGGPRNEQFF
TRBV9	-	TRBJ1-1	-	TGTGCCAGCAGCGGGTCGATGGCAGCTGAAGCTTTCTTT	CASSGSMAAEAFF
TRBV13	TRBD1	TRBJ1-2	-	TGTGCCAGCAGCGGAAGGACAGGAGGGTATGGCTACACCTTC	CASSGRTGGYGYTF
TRBV7-9	TRBD2	TRBJ2-3	-	TGTGCCAGCAGCCGTCCGGGACTAGCGGGGGGGGGCTTCACAGATACGCAGTATTTT	CASSRPGLAGGGFTDTQYF
TRBV29-1	TRBD1	TRBJ2-3	once	TGCAGCGTAATATCCGGGACAGCCACAGATACGCAGTATTTT	CSVISGTATDTQYF
TRBV25-1	TRBD1	TRBJ1-4	-	TGTGCCAGCAGTGCACCAGGGGGCGCAGGTGAAAAACTGTTTTTT	CASSAPGGAGEKLFF
TRBV5-4	TRBD2	TRBJ2-1	-	TGTGCCAGCAGCTTGACTAGCGGGAGTTACAATGAGCAGTTCTTC	CASSLTSGSYNEQFF
TRBV9	-	TRBJ2-1	-	TGTGCCAGCAGCGCGGGGTGGCTCTCCTACAATGAGCAGTTCTTC	CASSAGWLSYNEQFF
TRBV30	-	TRBJ1-2	-	TGTGCCTGGAGTGTGGGGAGGGGGAACTATGGCTACACCTTC	CAWSVGRGNYGYTF
TRBV5-3	TRBD1	TRBJ1-5	-	TGTGCCAGAAGCTTGGAGGGACAGGGAAATCAGCCCCAGCATTTT	CARSLEGQGNQPQHF
TRBV5-1	-	TRBJ2-7	-	TGCGCCAGCAGCCTCAGGGGCGAGCAGTACTTC	CASSLRGEQYF
TRBV7-3	TRBD2	TRBJ2-5	-	TGTGCCAGCAGCTTATTAGGCGGGGGGGCAGAGACCCAGTACTTC	CASSLLGGGAETQYF
TRBV28	-	TRBJ2-7	-	TGTGCCAGCAGTACACCCTCCTACGAGCAGTACTTC	CASSTPSYEQYF
TRBV5-4	-	TRBJ2-4	once	TGTGCCAGCAGCTTGGGTACATCTGACATTCAGTACTTC	CASSLGTSDIQYF
TRBV11-2	-	TRBJ2-7	-	TGTGCCAGCAGGATTCTGACTGCCCCTGTGCAGTACTTC	CASRILTAPVQYF
TRBV10-3	TRBD1	TRBJ1-1	-	TGTGCCATTAGGACAGGGAGGGGGACTGAAGCTTTCTTT	CAIRTGRGTEAFF
TRBV6-1	TRBD2	TRBJ2-1	-	TGTGCCAGCAGTGATGGGGCTAGCGGAGACAATGAGCAGTTCTTC	CASSDGASGDNEQFF
TRBV5-8	TRBD1	TRBJ1-2	-	TGTGCCAGCAGCTTTGGCAGGGGGATCTATGGCTACACCTTC	CASSFGRGIYGYTF
TRBV29-1	TRBD2	TRBJ2-3	-	TGCAGCGTTAGCGGGAGGGTGGCAGATACGCAGTATTTT	CSVSGRVADTQYF
TRBV29-1	-	TRBJ2-3	-	TGCAGCGTTGAGCCCAGGATGGGCACAGATACGCAGTATTTT	CSVEPRMGTDTQYF